This entry lists 15 T cell receptor beta chains sequenced from one sample in a study of T cells in Graves' hyperthyroidism and ophthalmopathy. RNA transcripts provided the source from which TCR beta CDR3 regions were amplified. The study used the HTBI primer set for a first-round RT-PCR of the TCR CDR3. TCRdb reanalysed the multiplex PCR reads using MiXCR and keeps one entry per CDR3 protein. The sample lists roughly 260,000 distinct CDR3 sequences, about 14% occurring once. The sequencing sample was made of blood. These receptors all come from a woman in her thirties or forties with Graves' hyperthyroidism that later progressed to Graves' ophthalmopathy.

This chain uses TRBV19 with TRBJ2-1; TRBD2 aligns across 11 bases. The CDR3 extends over 18 amino acids. J was trimmed by 5 bases and V by 2 bases; bases with no gene match: 11. Germline V gene sequence: CDR1 LNHDA, CDR2 SQIVND (reference sequence). DNA of the CDR3: TGTGCCAGTAGTATATACGCACTGGGACTAGCGGTCGACAATGAGCAGTTCTTC. Translated: CASSIYALGLAVDNEQFF.

This clonotype was seen at least ten times. The V and J genes are TRBV28 and TRBJ1-5; no clear D gene. The CDR3 has 13 residues. Between the trimmed V and J ends, which lost 6 bases and 2 bases, there was a span of 8 bases. Germline CDR1 is MDHEN and CDR2 is SYDVKM. This CDR3 is CASRSEGNQPQHF. CDR3 nucleotides: TGTGCCAGCAGATCAGAAGGCAATCAGCCCCAGCATTTT.

This clonotype was counted ten times or more. The chain carries TRBV15 and TRBJ2-2, with D unresolved. CDR3 size: 14 residues. Looked up from germline, CDR1 is LNHNV and CDR2 is YYDKDF (reference sequence). Trimming shortened V by 0 bases and J by 6 bases, and 8 bases separated the two germline ends. CDR3 amino acids: CATSRDRGPGELFF. The CDR3 bases are TGTGCCACCAGCAGAGATCGCGGTCCCGGGGAGCTGTTTTTT.

This clonotype was detected ten times or more. V usage is TRBV30 and J usage is TRBJ2-7; 8 nucleotides match TRBD2. The V gene's germline CDR1 is GTSNPN and CDR2 SVGIG (reference sequence). The length of the CDR3 is 14 residues. With V trimmed by 2 bases and J by 3 bases, 6 bases remained unmatched. CDR3: CAWSKIAGIYEQYF. The DNA of the CDR3 is TGTGCCTGGAGTAAAATAGCGGGGATCTACGAGCAGTACTTC.

This clonotype was observed many times. The J gene is TRBJ1-6, the V gene TRBV28; tentative D call: TRBD1 (5 bases). Trimming took 11 bases from V and 6 from J, leaving 11 bases between them. The CDR3 loop spans 12 amino acids. CDR1 and CDR2 (germline): MDHEN, SYDVKM. This CDR3 reads CALGTLNSPLHF. As DNA, the CDR3 is TGTGCCCTCGGGACCCTTAATTCACCCCTCCACTTT.

The rearrangement joins TRBV19 to TRBJ2-7, with 7 nucleotides matching TRBD2. V lost 6 bases to trimming and J lost 3 bases; unmatched junction nucleotides: 8. This CDR3 has 14 amino acids. Germline V gives CDR1 LNHDA, CDR2 SQIVND (reference sequence). This CDR3 reads CASSGGSLDYEQYF. The DNA for the CDR3 is TGTGCCAGTAGCGGCGGGAGTTTGGACTACGAGCAGTACTTC.

This clonotype has a handful of counts. Here the CDR3 reads CASRLGLIGGYTF. The CDR3 DNA sequence: TGTGCCAGCCGCTTGGGTCTAATCGGTGGCTACACCTTC. The V and J genes are TRBV2 and TRBJ1-2, with D uncertain. Germline V gene data show CDR1 as SNHLY and CDR2 as FYNNEI. The CDR3 covers 13 residues. V was shortened by 8 bases and J by 7 bases, with 17 bases between the two germline ends.

This clonotype occurred many times. The V call is TRBV10-2, the J call TRBJ1-2; D is unresolved. V was pared by 5 bases and J by 6 bases, with 16 bases between. Germline V CDR1 and CDR2: WSHSY, SAAADI. The CDR3 is made up of 14 amino acids. The CDR3 is CASSYLREGNGYTF. Written as DNA, the CDR3 is TGCGCCAGCAGTTACCTCCGGGAGGGTAATGGCTACACCTTC.

As concerns this clonotype: Germline is not matched at one junction end, which may reflect a read error. The V and J genes are TRBV7-3 and TRBJ2-6; 8 bases are shared with TRBD1. The V gene's germline CDR1 is SGHTA and CDR2 FQGTGA. There are 17 residues in the CDR3. Written as DNA, the CDR3 is TGTGCTAGCAGCCCCGGGACAGGAACATCTCGGGCCAACGTCCTGACTTTC. Encoded protein: CASSPGTGTSRANVLTF.

V is TRBV29-1 and J is TRBJ2-1, with TRBD2 as a possible D gene (5 bases). The V gene's germline CDR1 is SQVTM and CDR2 ANQGSEA. V gave up 3 bases and J gave up 5 bases, with 11 bases separating them. The CDR3 spans 13 residues. The CDR3 reads CSVEWRVHNEQFF. CDR3 nucleotides: TGCAGCGTTGAGTGGCGGGTGCACAATGAGCAGTTCTTC.

In this sample, this clonotype turned up many times. The rearrangement uses TRBV20-1 and TRBJ1-1, with a possible D match to TRBD1 (5 bases). The CDR3 extends over 14 amino acids. Germline V lookup: CDR1 DFQATT, CDR2 SNEGSKA (reference sequence). Trimming shortened V by 5 bases and J by 3 bases, and 16 bases separated the two germline ends. The CDR3 loop reads CSASRDGRDTEAFF. The DNA for the CDR3 is TGCAGTGCTTCAAGGGACGGAAGAGACACTGAAGCTTTCTTT.

This clonotype showed up many times. The CDR3 sequence: CASQGANTGELFF. As DNA, the CDR3 is TGTGCCAGCCAAGGGGCGAACACCGGGGAGCTGTTTTTT. V and J are TRBV12-3 or TRBV12-4 and TRBJ2-2, with D maybe TRBD1 (5 bases). The CDR3 is 13 amino acids. V was clipped by 8 bases and J by 0 bases, with 7 bases between them.

This clonotype was counted many times. The chain carries TRBV6-5 and TRBJ2-3; no reliable D call. Germline V lookup: CDR1 MNHEY, CDR2 SVGAGI. The CDR3 is made up of 13 amino acids. V lost 2 bases, J lost 5 bases, and 8 bases lay in between. CDR3 nucleotides: TGTGCCAGCAGTTACGCGGCTTTAGATACGCAGTATTTT. Its protein is CASSYAALDTQYF.

Details on this clonotype: Its ends do not fully match the called genes, so a read error is possible. The chain employs TRBV2 and TRBJ2-1, with 14 bases lining up with TRBD2. CDR3 length equals 16 residues. Germline assignment: CDR1 SNHLY and CDR2 FYNNEI. The CDR3, as DNA: TGTTCCAGCATGAACGGACTAGCGGGAGGAAAGAATGAGCAGTTCTTC. Protein sequence: CSSMNGLAGGKNEQFF.

Ten or more counts support this clonotype. CDR3 bases: TGTGCCAGCAGTTTCACCGGGACGGGGAACACCGGGGAGCTGTTTTTT. Its translation: CASSFTGTGNTGELFF. The chain is built from TRBV27 and TRBJ2-2, with D perhaps matching TRBD1 or TRBD2 (5 bases each). Germline loops: CDR1 MNHEY, CDR2 SMNVEV (reference sequence). Trimming took 3 bases from V and 1 from J, leaving 12 bases between them. The CDR3 is 16 amino acids.